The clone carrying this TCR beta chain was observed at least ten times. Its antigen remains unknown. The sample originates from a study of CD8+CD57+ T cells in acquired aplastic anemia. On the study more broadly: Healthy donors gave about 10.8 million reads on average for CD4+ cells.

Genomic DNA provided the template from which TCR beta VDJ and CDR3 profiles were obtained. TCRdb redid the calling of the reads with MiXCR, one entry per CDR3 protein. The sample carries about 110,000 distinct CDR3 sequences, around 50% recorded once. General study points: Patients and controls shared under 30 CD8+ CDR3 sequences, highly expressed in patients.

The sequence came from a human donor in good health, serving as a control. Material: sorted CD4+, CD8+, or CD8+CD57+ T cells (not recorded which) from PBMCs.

In DNA form, the CDR3 reads TGTGCCAGCAGCCAGGACTGGAACACTGAAGCTTTCTTT. This translates into CASSQDWNTEAFF. The chain employs TRBV9 and TRBJ1-1; D not resolved. The CDR3 has 13 amino acids. Germline V gene sequence: CDR1 SGDLS, CDR2 YYNGEE. V was shortened by 4 bases and J by 1 base, with 8 bases between the two germline ends.